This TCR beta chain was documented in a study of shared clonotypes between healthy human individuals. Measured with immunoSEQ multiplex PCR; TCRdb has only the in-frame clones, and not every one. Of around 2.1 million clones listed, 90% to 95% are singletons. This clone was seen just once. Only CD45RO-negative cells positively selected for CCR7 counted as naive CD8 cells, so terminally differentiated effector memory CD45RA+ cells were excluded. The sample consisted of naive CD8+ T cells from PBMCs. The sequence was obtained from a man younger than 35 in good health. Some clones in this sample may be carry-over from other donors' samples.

The CDR3 nucleotides read TGTGCCAGCCGAGGAGTGGGGGCCAAAAACATTCAGTACTTC. Residues: CASRGVGAKNIQYF. This chain joins TRBV27 and TRBJ2-4; D remains ambiguous. Germline V gene lookup returns CDR1 MNHEY and CDR2 SMNVEV (reference sequence). V shed 8 bases and J shed 1 base, with 12 bases lying between them. This CDR3 is built from 14 residues.